The 3 T cell receptor beta chains presented below share a single source sample, sequenced in a study of CD8 T cells in ankylosing spondylitis. MiXCR, run by TCRdb on the 5' RACE reads, gives a single entry per CDR3 protein. Here the sample spans some 150,000 distinct CDR3 sequences, roughly 11% being singletons. The sample taken for sequencing was blood, either unsorted or a sorted T cell fraction (not recorded which). These receptor sequences come from a female donor with ankylosing spondylitis or in good health (not recorded which).

Comment on this clonotype: The germline gene is not matched at one end of the junction; a read error may be the cause. This chain uses TRBV20-1 with TRBJ2-3; weak D call: TRBD2 (6 bases). This CDR3 is 14 amino acids long. CDR1 is DFQATT and CDR2 is SNEGSKA in the germline V gene (reference sequence). The CDR3 DNA sequence: TGCAGTACTAGAGGAGGGGATGGCACAGATACGCACTATTTT. Protein: CSTRGGDGTDTHYF.

The gene calls are TRBV9 and TRBJ1-4, with 8 nucleotides matching TRBD1. From germline, CDR1 is SGDLS and CDR2 YYNGEE. With V trimmed by 4 bases and J by 8 bases, 10 bases remained unmatched. The CDR3 length is 15 residues. The DNA of the CDR3 is TGTGCCAGCAGCCCGGGGACAGGCCCCTCCGAAAAACTGTTTTTT. Its translation is CASSPGTGPSEKLFF.

This clonotype was observed at least ten times. V gene TRBV5-1 combines with J gene TRBJ1-2, with D maybe TRBD1 (5 bases). The V end was cut by 4 bases, the J end by 4 bases, with 11 bases between. Germline loops: CDR1 SGHRS, CDR2 YFSETQ. The CDR3 is made up of 13 amino acids. CDR3 sequence: CASSGGSGYGYTF. The CDR3 bases are TGCGCCAGCAGCGGGGGAAGCGGCTATGGCTACACCTTC.